This T cell receptor beta chain was recovered during a study of shared clonotypes between healthy human individuals. Comments on this clone: Its antigen is not identified.

Assay used: immunoSEQ multiplex PCR; TCRdb lists only in-frame clones, some missing. The table includes about 1 million clones, around 76% detected once. Trimming cost V 2 bases and J 3 bases, with 11 bases left between them. Looked up from germline, CDR1 is MNHEY and CDR2 is SMNVEV (reference sequence). The CDR3 has 15 residues. General study results and limits: For naive CD4 cells, around 5.1% of clonotypes were shared across a few donors.

The chain recombines TRBV27 with TRBJ2-1; D is ambiguous. This TCR came from a man younger than 35 in good health. The sample taken for sequencing was memory CD4+ T cells sorted from blood. Regarding subset: CD45RA-negative fraction. CDR3 sequence reads: CASSLEGRLYNEQFF. Here the CDR3 DNA reads TGTGCCAGCAGTTTAGAAGGACGTCTCTACAATGAGCAGTTCTTC.